This entry features one T cell receptor (beta chain) sequence. Measured with immunoSEQ multiplex PCR; TCRdb has only the in-frame clones, and not every one. Of fewer than 250,000 clones in the sample, 90% were seen once. Germline trimming cut 4 bases from V and 4 bases from J; bases unmatched to any gene: 12. CDR1 is SGHRS, CDR2 YFSETQ, per germline. CDR3 length: 16 residues. The sample comes from a study of blood T cell repertoires in COVID-19. Donors were grouped by their self-reported clinical history. Those designated as exposed participants met a COVID-19 case within 2 weeks before study entry. This chain connects TRBV5-1 to TRBJ2-7, with TRBD1 matching over 9 bases. The receptor was derived from a man under 40 who had been exposed to COVID-19. Sequencing was done on a sample of PBMCs or T cells enriched from blood (not recorded which). The CDR3 region has the DNA TGCGCCAGCAGCCCAAGGGAAAGGGGACAGGGTTACGAGCAGTACTTC. Its protein is CASSPRERGQGYEQYF.